This passage covers 2 T cell receptor beta chains from one sample sequenced in a study of T cells expressing NK-cell markers. From its re-call of the 5' RACE reads, TCRdb lists each CDR3 protein once, without DNA. This listing includes 200,000 to 300,000 distinct CDR3 sequences. What was sequenced was blood T cells: a sorted CD56 or NKG2C T cell subset, CD4+ or CD8+ T cells, or bulk PBMC T cells (not recorded which). All receptors come from a man aged 18 to 30 in good health.

V gene TRBV7-2 combines with J gene TRBJ2-1; the TRBD2 assignment by TCRdb is unverifiable without DNA. This CDR3 has 15 residues. Germline CDR1 SGHTA, CDR2 FQGNSA. The CDR3 reads CASSSRGPSGNEQFF.

The chain joins TRBV3-1 to TRBJ2-7; TCRdb returns TRBD2, unconfirmable since there is no DNA. Germline V CDR1 and CDR2: LGHDT, YNNKEL (reference sequence). CDR3 length: 18 residues. This CDR3 is CASTESFLTSGGAYEQYF.